This T cell receptor beta chain was recorded in a study of patients and donors after allogeneic stem cell transplantation. TCRdb analysed the RT-PCR reads with MiXCR anew, one entry per CDR3 protein. The table includes about a million distinct CDR3 sequences, around 17% detected once. This clonotype occurred a few times. V lost 4 bases, J lost 5 bases, and 13 bases stayed unmatched. Germline V lookup: CDR1 SGHRS, CDR2 YFSETQ. The CDR3 length is 17 residues. The chain has TRBV5-1 and TRBJ2-1, with 9 bases identical to TRBD2. Sample: blood, either unsorted or a sorted T cell fraction (not recorded which). This sequence was found in a human donor who was either an allogeneic HSCT recipient or a stem cell or donor lymphocyte infusion donor (not recorded which). It is not recorded whose cells these are; they may come from a transplant donor. CDR3 sequence: CASSPLAGNPLNNEQFF. The CDR3 DNA sequence: TGCGCCAGCAGCCCACTAGCGGGCAATCCCCTTAACAATGAGCAGTTCTTC.